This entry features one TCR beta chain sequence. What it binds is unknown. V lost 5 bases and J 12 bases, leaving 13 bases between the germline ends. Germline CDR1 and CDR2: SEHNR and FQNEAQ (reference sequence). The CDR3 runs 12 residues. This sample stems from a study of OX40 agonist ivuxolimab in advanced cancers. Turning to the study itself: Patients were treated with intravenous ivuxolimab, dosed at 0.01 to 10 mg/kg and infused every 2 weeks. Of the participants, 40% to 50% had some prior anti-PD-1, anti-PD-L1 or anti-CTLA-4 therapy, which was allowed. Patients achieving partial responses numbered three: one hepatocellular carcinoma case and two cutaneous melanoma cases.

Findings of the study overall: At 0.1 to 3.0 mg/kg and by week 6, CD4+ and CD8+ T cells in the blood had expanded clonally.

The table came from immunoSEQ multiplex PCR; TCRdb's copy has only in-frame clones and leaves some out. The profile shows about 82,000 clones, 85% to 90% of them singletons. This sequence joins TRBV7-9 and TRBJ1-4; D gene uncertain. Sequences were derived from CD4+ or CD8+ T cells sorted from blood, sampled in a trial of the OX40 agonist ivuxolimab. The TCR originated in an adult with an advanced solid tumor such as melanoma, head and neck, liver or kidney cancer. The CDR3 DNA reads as TGTGCCAGCAGCGAAGGACGCTGGGAACTGTTTTTT. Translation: CASSEGRWELFF.